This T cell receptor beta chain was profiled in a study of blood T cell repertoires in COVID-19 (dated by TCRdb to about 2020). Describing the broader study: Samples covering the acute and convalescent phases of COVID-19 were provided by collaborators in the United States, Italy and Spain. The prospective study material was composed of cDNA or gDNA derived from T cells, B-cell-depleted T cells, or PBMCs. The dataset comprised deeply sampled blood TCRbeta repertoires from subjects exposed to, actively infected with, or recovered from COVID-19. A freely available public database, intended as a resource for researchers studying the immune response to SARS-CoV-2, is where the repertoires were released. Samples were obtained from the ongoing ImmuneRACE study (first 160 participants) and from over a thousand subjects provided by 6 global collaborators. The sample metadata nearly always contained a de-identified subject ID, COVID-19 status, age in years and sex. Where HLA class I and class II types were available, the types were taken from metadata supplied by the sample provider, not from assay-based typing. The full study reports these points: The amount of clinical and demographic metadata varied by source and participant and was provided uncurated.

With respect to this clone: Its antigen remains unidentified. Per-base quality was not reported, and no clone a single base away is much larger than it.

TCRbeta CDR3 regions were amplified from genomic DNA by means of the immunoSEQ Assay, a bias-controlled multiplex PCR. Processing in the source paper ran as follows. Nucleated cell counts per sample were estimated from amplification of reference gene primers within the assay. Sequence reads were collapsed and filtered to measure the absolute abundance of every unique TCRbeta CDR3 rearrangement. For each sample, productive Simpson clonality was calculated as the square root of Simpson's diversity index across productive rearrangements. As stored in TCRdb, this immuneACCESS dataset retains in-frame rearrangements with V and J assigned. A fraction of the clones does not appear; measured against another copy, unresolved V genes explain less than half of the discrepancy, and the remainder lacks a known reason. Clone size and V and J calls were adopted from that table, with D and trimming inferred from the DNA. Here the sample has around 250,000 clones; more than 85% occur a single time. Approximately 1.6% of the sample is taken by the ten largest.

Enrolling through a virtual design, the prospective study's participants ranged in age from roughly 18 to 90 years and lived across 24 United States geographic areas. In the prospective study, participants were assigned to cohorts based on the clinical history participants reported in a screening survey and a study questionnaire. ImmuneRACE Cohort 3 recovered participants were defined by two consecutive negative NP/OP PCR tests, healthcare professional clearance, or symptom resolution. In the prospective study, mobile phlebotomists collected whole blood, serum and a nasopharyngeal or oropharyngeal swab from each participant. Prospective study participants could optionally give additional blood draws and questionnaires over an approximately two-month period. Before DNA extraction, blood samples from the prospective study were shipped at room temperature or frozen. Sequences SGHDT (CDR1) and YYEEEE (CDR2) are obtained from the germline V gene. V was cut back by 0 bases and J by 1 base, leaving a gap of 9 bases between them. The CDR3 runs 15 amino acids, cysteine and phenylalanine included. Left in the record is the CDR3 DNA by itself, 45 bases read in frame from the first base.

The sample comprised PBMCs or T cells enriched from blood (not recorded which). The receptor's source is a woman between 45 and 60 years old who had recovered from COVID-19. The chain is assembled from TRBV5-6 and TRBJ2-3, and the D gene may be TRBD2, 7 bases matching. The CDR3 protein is CASSLAGGRTDTQYF. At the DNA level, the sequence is TGTGCCAGCAGCTTGGCGGGGGGCCGCACAGATACGCAGTATTTT.